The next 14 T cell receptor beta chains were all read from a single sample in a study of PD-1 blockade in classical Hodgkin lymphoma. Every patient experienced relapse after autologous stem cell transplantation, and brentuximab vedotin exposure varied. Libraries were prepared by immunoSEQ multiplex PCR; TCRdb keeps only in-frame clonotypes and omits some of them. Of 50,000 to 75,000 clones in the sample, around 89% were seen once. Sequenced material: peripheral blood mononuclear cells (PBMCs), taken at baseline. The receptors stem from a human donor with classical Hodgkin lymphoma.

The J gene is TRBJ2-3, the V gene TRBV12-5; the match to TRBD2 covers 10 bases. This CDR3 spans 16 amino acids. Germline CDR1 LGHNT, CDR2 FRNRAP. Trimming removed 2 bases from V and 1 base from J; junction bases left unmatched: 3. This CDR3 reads CASGLIGLAGTDTQYF. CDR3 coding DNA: TGTGCTAGTGGTTTGATCGGACTAGCGGGCACAGATACGCAGTATTTT.

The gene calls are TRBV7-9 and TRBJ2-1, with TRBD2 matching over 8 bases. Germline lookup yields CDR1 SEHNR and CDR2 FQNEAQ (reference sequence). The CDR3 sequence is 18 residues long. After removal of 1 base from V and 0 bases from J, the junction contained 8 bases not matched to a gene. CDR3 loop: CASSLGGGGSISYNEQFF. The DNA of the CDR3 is TGTGCCAGCAGCTTAGGCGGCGGGGGGAGCATCTCCTACAATGAGCAGTTCTTC.

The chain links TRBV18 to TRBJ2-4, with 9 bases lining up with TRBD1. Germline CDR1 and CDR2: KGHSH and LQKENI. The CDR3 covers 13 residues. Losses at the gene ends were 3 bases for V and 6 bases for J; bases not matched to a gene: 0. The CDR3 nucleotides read TGTGCCAGCTCACCGGACAGGGGAAACATTCAGTACTTC. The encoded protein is CASSPDRGNIQYF.

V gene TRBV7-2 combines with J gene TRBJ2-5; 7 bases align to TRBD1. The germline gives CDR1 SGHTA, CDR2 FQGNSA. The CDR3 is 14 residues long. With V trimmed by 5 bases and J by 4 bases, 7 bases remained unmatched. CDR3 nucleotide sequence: TGTGCCAGCAGCCCCGTACAGGGGAGAGAGACCCAGTACTTC. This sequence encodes CASSPVQGRETQYF.

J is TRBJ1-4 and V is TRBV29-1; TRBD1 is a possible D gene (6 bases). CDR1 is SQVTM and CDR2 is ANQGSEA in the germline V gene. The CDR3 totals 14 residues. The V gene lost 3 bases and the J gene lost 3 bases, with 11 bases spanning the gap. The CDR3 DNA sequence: TGCAGCGTTGATGGCAGGGGCTCTAATGAAAAACTGTTTTTT. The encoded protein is CSVDGRGSNEKLFF.

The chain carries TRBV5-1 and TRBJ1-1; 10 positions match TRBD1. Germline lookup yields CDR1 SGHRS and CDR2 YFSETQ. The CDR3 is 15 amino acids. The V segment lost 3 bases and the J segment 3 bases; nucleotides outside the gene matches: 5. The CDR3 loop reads CASSSRQGADTEAFF. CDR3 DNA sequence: TGCGCCAGCAGCTCTCGACAGGGGGCGGACACTGAAGCTTTCTTT.

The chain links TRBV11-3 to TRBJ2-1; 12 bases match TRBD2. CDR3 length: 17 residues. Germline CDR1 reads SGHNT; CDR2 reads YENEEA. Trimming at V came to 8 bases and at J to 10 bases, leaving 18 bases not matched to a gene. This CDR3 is CASDKPFRLAGEGEQFF. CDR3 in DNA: TGTGCCAGCGATAAACCTTTCCGACTAGCGGGGGAGGGGGAGCAGTTCTTC.

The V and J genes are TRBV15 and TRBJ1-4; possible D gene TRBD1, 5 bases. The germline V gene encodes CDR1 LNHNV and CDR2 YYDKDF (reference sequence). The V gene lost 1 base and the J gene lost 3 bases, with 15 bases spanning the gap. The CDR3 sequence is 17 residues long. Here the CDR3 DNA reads TGTGCCACCAGCAGAGGGACGGGGCGACCGGCTAATGAAAAACTGTTTTTT. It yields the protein CATSRGTGRPANEKLFF.

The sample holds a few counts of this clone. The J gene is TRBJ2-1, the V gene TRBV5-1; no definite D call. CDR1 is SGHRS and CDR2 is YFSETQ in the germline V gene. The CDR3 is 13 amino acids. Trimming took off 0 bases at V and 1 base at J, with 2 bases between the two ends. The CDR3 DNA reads TGCGCCAGCAGCTTGGTGTCCTACAATGAGCAGTTCTTC. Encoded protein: CASSLVSYNEQFF. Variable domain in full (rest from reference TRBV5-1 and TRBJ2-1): KAGVTQTPRYLIKTRGQQVTLSCSPISGHRSVSWYQQTPGQGLQFLFEYFSETQRNKGNFPGRFSGRQFSNSRSEMNVSTLELGDSALYLCASSLVSYNEQFFGPGTRLTVL.

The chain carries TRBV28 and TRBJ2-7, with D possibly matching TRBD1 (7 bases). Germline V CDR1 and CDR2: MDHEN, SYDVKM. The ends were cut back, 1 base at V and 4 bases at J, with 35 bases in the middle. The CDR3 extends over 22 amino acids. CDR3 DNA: TGTGCCAGCAGTTTATCATTCTATCCCCCCCGGACAGGACTACTAGAAGGGTACGAGCAGTACTTC. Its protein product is CASSLSFYPPRTGLLEGYEQYF.

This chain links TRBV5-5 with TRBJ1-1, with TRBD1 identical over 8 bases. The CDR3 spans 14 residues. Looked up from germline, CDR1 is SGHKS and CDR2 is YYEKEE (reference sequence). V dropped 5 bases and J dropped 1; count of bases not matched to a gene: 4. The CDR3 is CASSNDRGNTEAFF. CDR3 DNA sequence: TGTGCCAGCAGTAACGACAGGGGGAACACTGAAGCTTTCTTT. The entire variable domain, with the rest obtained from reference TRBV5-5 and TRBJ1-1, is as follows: DAGVTQSPTHLIKTRGQQVTLRCSPISGHKSVSWYQQVLGQGPQFIFQYYEKEERGRGNFPDRFSARQFPNYSSELNVNALLLGDSALYLCASSNDRGNTEAFFGQGTRLTVV.

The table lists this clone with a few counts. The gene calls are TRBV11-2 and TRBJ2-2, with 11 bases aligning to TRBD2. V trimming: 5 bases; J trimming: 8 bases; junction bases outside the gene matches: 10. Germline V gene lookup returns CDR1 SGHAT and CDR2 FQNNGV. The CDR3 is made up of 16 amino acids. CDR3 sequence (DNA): TGTGCCAGCAGCACATTAGCGGGGGGGCCCCCAGGGGAGCTGTTTTTT. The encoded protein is CASSTLAGGPPGELFF.

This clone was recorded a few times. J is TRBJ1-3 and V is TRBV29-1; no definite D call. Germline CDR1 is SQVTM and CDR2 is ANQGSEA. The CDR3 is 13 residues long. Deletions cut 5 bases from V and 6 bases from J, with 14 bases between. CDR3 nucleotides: TGCAGCGTTTTCAGTAGGGAGGAAAACACCATATATTTT. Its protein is CSVFSREENTIYF.

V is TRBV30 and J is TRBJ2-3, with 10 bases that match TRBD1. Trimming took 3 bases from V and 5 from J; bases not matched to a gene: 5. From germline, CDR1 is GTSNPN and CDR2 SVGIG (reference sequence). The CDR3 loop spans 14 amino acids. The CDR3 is CAWSDGQGGDTQYF. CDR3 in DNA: TGTGCCTGGAGCGATGGACAGGGGGGAGATACGCAGTATTTT.